This TCR beta chain was documented in a study of cytomegalovirus exposure and HLA in healthy donors. A note on this clone: Antigen specificity is unknown.

Clones were read by immunoSEQ multiplex PCR, and TCRdb kept only the in-frame ones, dropping some. This table holds 150,000 to 200,000 clones, roughly 80% found once. The study's findings and limits: It was found in a later analysis that first-cohort TCR clusters tended to co-occur in the 100 to 150 validation repertoires. In vitro experiments confirmed that a few CMV-associated chains were specific for CMV antigens. TCR beta chains numbering some 150 were designated cytomegalovirus-associated.

Germline V CDR1 and CDR2: SGHDT, YYEEEE. CDR3 size: 15 residues. V was clipped by 1 base and J by 3 bases, with 13 bases between them. The donors belonged to the 120-subject validation cohort, separate from the 666-subject first cohort. Sequencing was carried out using PBMCs. The receptor was derived from a man aged 25-40 years in good health and CMV-seropositive. V usage is TRBV5-6 and J usage is TRBJ1-1; possible D gene TRBD1, 6 bases. CDR3 in amino acids: CASSLKSQGYTEAFF. The CDR3 DNA follows: TGTGCCAGCAGCTTGAAATCTCAGGGGTACACTGAAGCTTTCTTT.